Following are 23 T cell receptor beta chains from one sample sequenced in a study of T cells in localized non-small cell lung cancer. Generated by immunoSEQ multiplex PCR, the TCRdb table keeps only in-frame clones and is missing some. Here the sample spans under 60,000 clones, about nine tenths being singletons. This sample comprised peripheral blood, obtained before any cancer treatment. All receptors derive from a male donor aged 60 or older with stage III squamous cell lung carcinoma.

V gene TRBV19 combines with J gene TRBJ2-7; TRBD2 might be the D (6 bases). There are 15 residues in the CDR3. Germline values: CDR1 LNHDA, CDR2 SQIVND (reference sequence). V was pared by 1 base and J by 0 bases, with 10 bases between. CDR3 sequence (DNA): TGTGCCAGTAGTATAGCGGCCGGGAGCTCCTACGAGCAGTACTTC. Amino acids: CASSIAAGSSYEQYF.

This clone has just one count. This chain joins TRBV19 and TRBJ1-4; 7 nucleotides align to TRBD1. With 3 bases clipped from V and 5 bases from J, the junction kept 6 bases outside the gene matches. The CDR3 covers 15 residues. Germline V gene sequence: CDR1 LNHDA, CDR2 SQIVND (reference sequence). The CDR3 nucleotides are TGTGCCAGTAGTATGAACAGGGGAAGAAATGAAAAACTGTTTTTT. It is translated as CASSMNRGRNEKLFF.

The CDR3 here is CASSPDRSLSNTEAFF. For the CDR3, the DNA is TGCGCCAGCAGCCCCGACAGGAGCCTATCAAACACTGAAGCTTTCTTT. This chain uses TRBV4-1 with TRBJ1-1, with D perhaps TRBD1 (6 bases). The CDR3 has 16 amino acids. Trimming removed 4 bases from V and 2 bases from J, with 17 bases in between. Germline CDR1 is MGHRA and CDR2 is YSYEKL.

This chain joins TRBV19 and TRBJ2-2; D is perhaps TRBD2 (5 bases). Looked up from germline, CDR1 is LNHDA and CDR2 is SQIVND (reference sequence). The CDR3 runs 15 residues. Deletions cut 3 bases from V and 6 bases from J, with 14 bases between. As DNA, the CDR3 is TGTGCCAGTAGTATCGAGGGCCGCCGGGCCGGGGAGCTGTTTTTT. This translates into CASSIEGRRAGELFF.

The rearrangement joins TRBV6-5 to TRBJ2-7; TRBD1 is a possible D gene (6 bases). This CDR3 contains 16 residues. The V end lost 4 bases, the J end lost 3 bases, and 19 bases lay between the germline ends. Germline CDR1 reads MNHEY; CDR2 reads SVGAGI. CDR3 residues: CASSWNRELSIYEQYF. CDR3 coding DNA: TGTGCCAGCAGTTGGAACAGGGAGTTGTCCATCTACGAGCAGTACTTC.

The V gene is TRBV18, the J gene TRBJ2-7; D gene unclear. The CDR3 runs to 13 residues. Germline V gene lookup returns CDR1 KGHSH and CDR2 LQKENI. Trimming removed 2 bases at V and 5 bases at J, with 10 bases between. DNA of the CDR3: TGTGCCAGCTCACCAGGGATCGAACACGAGCAGTACTTC. Its protein is CASSPGIEHEQYF. The full variable domain, in which reference TRBV18 and TRBJ2-7 provide the parts outside the CDR3, is NAGVMQNPRHLVRRRGQEARLRCSPMKGHSHVYWYRQLPEEGLKFMVYLQKENIIDESGMPKERFSAEFPKEGPSILRIQQVVRGDSAAYFCASSPGIEHEQYFGPGTRLTVT.

The chain couples TRBV28 to TRBJ1-2, with D unresolved. The germline gives CDR1 MDHEN, CDR2 SYDVKM. CDR3 length equals 14 residues. V was trimmed by 7 bases and J by 2 bases, leaving 14 bases between them. For the CDR3, the DNA is TGTGCCAGCATCAGAGGTCAGCCAAACTATGGCTACACCTTC. This gives the protein CASIRGQPNYGYTF.

This chain connects TRBV5-1 to TRBJ2-1, with 8 nucleotides matching TRBD2. This CDR3 spans 16 amino acids. The trim removed 2 bases at V and 6 bases at J, leaving 10 bases unmatched. The germline gives CDR1 SGHRS, CDR2 YFSETQ. CDR3 bases: TGCGCCAGCAGCTTTTATATGGGACTAGGGGGCAATGAGCAGTTCTTC. Residues: CASSFYMGLGGNEQFF.

The V call is TRBV6-1, the J call TRBJ2-1; TRBD1 aligns across 7 bases. Per germline, CDR1 MNHNS and CDR2 SASEGT. CDR3 length: 14 residues. The ends lost 6 bases at V and 0 bases at J; junction bases unmatched: 2. CDR3 in DNA: TGTGCCAGCAGCCGACAGGGCTCCTACAATGAGCAGTTCTTC. This translates into CASSRQGSYNEQFF.

V and J are TRBV2 and TRBJ1-1, with D unclear. The CDR3 consists of 12 residues. The V and J ends lost 3 bases and 10 bases respectively, with 12 bases between them. CDR1 is SNHLY and CDR2 is FYNNEI in the germline V gene. Here the CDR3 DNA reads TGTGCCAGCAGTGAGACCTCAGTTGGAGCTTTCTTT. This sequence encodes CASSETSVGAFF.

The CDR3 DNA follows: TGTGCCAGCAGCGAAACAGCAAGCAGCTTAAACTATGGCTACACCTTC. Translation: CASSETASSLNYGYTF. The chain carries TRBV5-4 and TRBJ1-2; D is unclear. This CDR3 contains 16 residues. In germline, CDR1 is SGHNT, CDR2 YYREEE (reference sequence). The ends were cut back, 4 bases at V and 2 bases at J, with 18 bases in the middle.

About this clone itself: This specimen includes other DNA sequences encoding the same CDR3. This rearrangement joins TRBV18 to TRBJ1-1; the D is unclear. Per germline, CDR1 KGHSH and CDR2 LQKENI. This CDR3 is built from 14 residues. Trimming removed 1 base at V and 0 bases at J, with 6 bases between. The CDR3 DNA is TGTGCCAGCTCACCACAAGGGTTGAACACTGAAGCTTTCTTT. Protein product: CASSPQGLNTEAFF. Drawing the rest from reference TRBV18 and TRBJ1-1, the complete variable domain is NAGVMQNPRHLVRRRGQEARLRCSPMKGHSHVYWYRQLPEEGLKFMVYLQKENIIDESGMPKERFSAEFPKEGPSILRIQQVVRGDSAAYFCASSPQGLNTEAFFGQGTRLTVV.

The chain combines TRBV2 with TRBJ2-5, with a tentative D call TRBD1 (7 bases). Germline V lookup: CDR1 SNHLY, CDR2 FYNNEI. Trimming took 6 bases from V and 4 from J, leaving 12 bases between them. This CDR3 is 13 amino acids long. The CDR3 bases are TGTGCCAGCAGCATCAGGGGGGCAGAGACCCAGTACTTC. Its translation: CASSIRGAETQYF.

The V and J genes are TRBV5-1 and TRBJ1-3; D perhaps matches TRBD1 (5 bases). The germline V gene has CDR1 SGHRS and CDR2 YFSETQ. The CDR3 runs 18 residues. Between the trimmed V and J ends, which lost 0 bases and 0 bases, there was a span of 16 bases. CDR3 sequence reads: CASSLAGLGTLSGNTIYF. The CDR3 nucleotides are TGCGCCAGCAGCTTGGCAGGGTTAGGGACTCTCTCTGGAAACACCATATATTTT. The entire variable domain, with the rest obtained from reference TRBV5-1 and TRBJ1-3, is as follows: KAGVTQTPRYLIKTRGQQVTLSCSPISGHRSVSWYQQTPGQGLQFLFEYFSETQRNKGNFPGRFSGRQFSNSRSEMNVSTLELGDSALYLCASSLAGLGTLSGNTIYFGEGSWLTVV.

This chain links TRBV5-5 with TRBJ2-5, with a weak D call TRBD1 (6 bases). Germline V gene data show CDR1 as SGHKS and CDR2 as YYEKEE (reference sequence). There are 15 residues in the CDR3. V was cut by 2 bases and J by 4 bases, with 15 bases left in between. DNA for the CDR3: TGTGCCAGCAGCTTACGTTCCAGGGGCGGAGAGACCCAGTACTTC. Its protein product is CASSLRSRGGETQYF.

This clone was observed a handful of times. The CDR3 here is CASSQEQGTYGYTF. The CDR3 coding sequence is TGCGCCAGCAGCCAAGAACAGGGAACCTATGGCTACACCTTC. The chain is built from TRBV5-1 and TRBJ1-2; a possible D gene is TRBD1 (6 bases). Germline CDR1 is SGHRS and CDR2 is YFSETQ. This CDR3 has 14 amino acids. V was trimmed by 4 bases and J by 4 bases, leaving 14 bases between them.

This chain uses TRBV29-1 with TRBJ1-1; D not certain. The germline gives CDR1 SQVTM, CDR2 ANQGSEA. Trimming removed 1 base from V and 1 base from J, with 7 bases in between. This CDR3 spans 13 amino acids. The CDR3 sequence is CSVEGRPNTEAFF. In DNA form, the CDR3 reads TGCAGCGTTGAAGGACGGCCGAACACTGAAGCTTTCTTT.

The chain carries TRBV5-1 and TRBJ2-6; D ambiguous. The V gene lost 2 bases and the J gene lost 1 base, with 7 bases spanning the gap. CDR1 SGHRS and CDR2 YFSETQ come from the germline V gene. This CDR3 contains 15 residues. As DNA, the CDR3 is TGCGCCAGCAGCTTTAGTGATTCTGGGGCCAACGTCCTGACTTTC. Translation: CASSFSDSGANVLTF.

The chain links TRBV27 to TRBJ2-2; 9 nucleotides align to TRBD2. After removal of 1 base from V and 1 base from J, the junction contained 7 bases not matched to a gene. The CDR3 loop spans 18 amino acids. Germline values: CDR1 MNHEY, CDR2 SMNVEV (reference sequence). DNA of the CDR3: TGTGCCAGCAGTTTATGGGCTAGCGGGGTCCAGAACACCGGGGAGCTGTTTTTT. The encoded protein is CASSLWASGVQNTGELFF.

The chain links TRBV7-2 to TRBJ1-2, with TRBD1 matching over 8 bases. In germline, CDR1 is SGHTA, CDR2 FQGNSA. The CDR3 has 14 amino acids. With V trimmed by 2 bases and J by 4 bases, 3 bases remained unmatched. The CDR3 region has the DNA TGTGCCAGCAGCTTAAACAGGGGGAGCTATGGCTACACCTTC. This gives the protein CASSLNRGSYGYTF.

This chain connects TRBV10-3 to TRBJ1-2; the D gene is possibly TRBD1 (5 bases). This CDR3 is built from 16 residues. The germline V and J ends were trimmed by 6 bases and 1 base, with 18 bases remaining between them. Germline V CDR1 and CDR2: ENHRY, SYGVKD. DNA of the CDR3: TGTGCCATCAGCGGGACTCCAGAAACTTATAACTATGGCTACACCTTC. It encodes CAISGTPETYNYGYTF.

The rearrangement joins TRBV5-1 to TRBJ1-1; TRBD1 is a possible D gene (5 bases). CDR3 length: 14 residues. The V end lost 4 bases, the J end lost 5 bases, and 15 bases lay between the germline ends. CDR1 is SGHRS, CDR2 YFSETQ, per germline. The CDR3: CASSPDTRPTEAFF. The CDR3 coding sequence is TGCGCCAGCAGCCCGGACACCCGACCGACTGAAGCTTTCTTT.

The V gene is TRBV19, the J gene TRBJ1-2; TRBD1 aligns across 8 bases. Unmatched junction bases numbered 2, after V lost 3 bases and J lost 2 bases. From germline, CDR1 is LNHDA and CDR2 SQIVND (reference sequence). This CDR3 comprises 14 residues. The CDR3 DNA follows: TGTGCCAGTAGTATCTGGACAGGGAACTATGGCTACACCTTC. Translating gives CASSIWTGNYGYTF.